This T cell receptor beta chain was found in a study of T-cell reconstitution after alpha-beta-depleted transplantation in children. In regard to this clonotype: What it recognizes is unknown.

Preparing the TCRbeta library involved the use of unique molecular identifiers. In TCRdb, the PCR reads were re-called with MiXCR into one record per CDR3 protein. The sample shows around 450,000 distinct CDR3 sequences, approximately 41% of them seen only once. Study-level findings and limits: High day-60 TCRbeta diversity in some patients came from surviving recipient T cells and thymic progenitors. The study reportedly traced alpha-beta T cells about two months after transplant to several hundred expanded graft clones. T-cell counts and diversity at one year following transplant were attributed mainly to newly produced T cells.

CDR3 length: 14 residues. Per germline, CDR1 DFQATT and CDR2 SNEGSKA (reference sequence). V lost 6 bases to trimming and J lost 6 bases, with 17 bases between them. This sample comprised PBMCs, obtained before TCRalphabeta/CD19-depleted stem cell transplant. The TCR sequence derives from a girl aged 2 to 9 with aplastic anemia, due to receive a stem cell transplant. V gene TRBV20-1 combines with J gene TRBJ2-2; TRBD2 might be the D (5 bases). For the CDR3, the DNA is TGCAGTGCCCAAAATATTATGGAGGCCGGGGAGCTGTTTTTT. Its translation is CSAQNIMEAGELFF.